One sample yielded the 29 T cell receptor beta chains listed below, sequenced in a study of cytomegalovirus exposure and HLA in healthy donors. Vbeta (60) and Jbeta (13) primers were used in the PCR. The assay was immunoSEQ multiplex PCR, and TCRdb's table has in-frame clones only and misses some. The sample contains about 130,000 clones, about 84% of which appear only once. Material: PBMCs. The receptors were sampled from a boy aged 10-17 years in good health and CMV-seronegative.

J is TRBJ1-5 and V is TRBV2; D remains unclear. The CDR3 sequence is 14 residues long. Trimming pared 6 bases from V and 3 bases from J, leaving 12 bases between. In germline, CDR1 is SNHLY, CDR2 FYNNEI. The CDR3 loop reads CASSDLRANQPQHF. In nucleotides, the CDR3 is TGTGCCAGCAGCGACCTGAGGGCCAATCAGCCCCAGCATTTT. The full variable domain, its missing parts supplied by reference TRBV2 and TRBJ1-5, is EPEVTQTPSHQVTQMGQEVILRCVPISNHLYFYWYRQILGQKVEFLVSFYNNEISEKSEIFDDQFSVERPDGSNFTLKIRSTKLEDSAMYFCASSDLRANQPQHFGDGTRLSIL.

The chain couples TRBV4-1 to TRBJ1-5; D uncertain. With 1 base removed from V and 6 bases from J, the gap between germline ends came to 10 bases. The CDR3 has 14 amino acids. From germline, CDR1 is MGHRA and CDR2 YSYEKL. DNA for the CDR3: TGCGCCAGCAGCCAAGTGGAGGTTGGTCAGCCCCAGCATTTT. Translation: CASSQVEVGQPQHF.

The chain recombines TRBV23-1 with TRBJ2-7; 8 positions match TRBD1. TRBV23-1 is an ORF, and what it does is uncertain. J lost 5 bases, V lost 8 bases, and 5 bases had no gene match. The CDR3 is made up of 12 amino acids. CDR3: CASRRTGNEQYF. The CDR3 DNA is TGCGCCAGCCGCCGGACAGGGAACGAGCAGTACTTC.

This clone appeared a single time. This chain connects TRBV30 to TRBJ2-3; no firm D call. This CDR3 is built from 12 residues. Germline V gene sequence: CDR1 GTSNPN, CDR2 SVGIG (reference sequence). CDR3 sequence: CVMEIRGDTQYF. The CDR3 nucleotides read TGTGTTATGGAAATCAGAGGAGATACGCAGTATTTT. Based on the CDR3 plus reference TRBV30 and TRBJ2-3, the full variable domain is SQTIHQWPATLVQPVGSPLSLECTVEGTSNPNLYWYRQAAGRGLQLLFYSVGIGQISSEVPQNLSASRPQDRQFILSSKKLLLSDSGFYLCVMEIRGDTQYFGPGTRLTVL.

This clone came up once. The genes are TRBV18 and TRBJ2-1; D may be TRBD2 (6 bases). The CDR3 loop spans 13 amino acids. Germline values: CDR1 KGHSH, CDR2 LQKENI. V lost 3 bases and J lost 10, with 13 bases in between. CDR3 bases: TGTGCCAGCTCACCCCCCTCTAGCGTCGAGCAGTTCTTC. Residues: CASSPPSSVEQFF. The full variable domain, its missing parts supplied by reference TRBV18 and TRBJ2-1, is NAGVMQNPRHLVRRRGQEARLRCSPMKGHSHVYWYRQLPEEGLKFMVYLQKENIIDESGMPKERFSAEFPKEGPSILRIQQVVRGDSAAYFCASSPPSSVEQFFGPGTRLTVL.

The rearrangement links TRBV7-8 to TRBJ2-5; 7 bases align to TRBD2. V lost 5 bases, J lost 4 bases, and 13 bases stayed unmatched. Germline V gene lookup returns CDR1 SGHVS and CDR2 FQNEAQ. The CDR3 spans 16 residues. CDR3 protein: CASSLSQMVAGETQYF. In DNA form, the CDR3 reads TGTGCCAGCAGCCTAAGCCAGATGGTAGCGGGAGAGACCCAGTACTTC.

This clone was counted a few times. The rearrangement joins TRBV2 to TRBJ2-5, with D possibly TRBD2 on 7 matching bases. V lost 8 bases and J lost 4, with 11 bases in between. The CDR3 has 12 amino acids. Germline loops: CDR1 SNHLY, CDR2 FYNNEI. The CDR3 DNA reads TGTGCCAGCGAGGGGGGGGGAGAGACCCAGTACTTC. As protein: CASEGGGETQYF.

This clone has more than one count but fewer than ten. The rearrangement joins TRBV5-8 to TRBJ2-5; TRBD2 is a possible D gene (6 bases). The CDR3 is 12 residues long. The ends were cut back, 5 bases at V and 4 bases at J, with 9 bases in the middle. Germline V lookup: CDR1 SGHTS, CDR2 YDEGEE. DNA for the CDR3: TGTGCCAGCAGACGTAGCGGAGAGACCCAGTACTTC. This sequence encodes CASRRSGETQYF. The full variable domain, completed using reference TRBV5-8 and TRBJ2-5, is EAGVTQSPTHLIKTRGQQATLRCSPISGHTSVYWYQQALGLGLQFLLWYDEGEERNRGNFPPRFSGRQFPNYSSELNVNALELEDSALYLCASRRSGETQYFGPGTRLLVL.

V and J are TRBV11-1 and TRBJ2-7, with 9 bases that match TRBD1. J was trimmed by 5 bases and V by 6 bases; bases with no gene match: 17. Germline V gives CDR1 SGHAT, CDR2 FQDESV (reference sequence). This CDR3 is 17 amino acids long. The CDR3 nucleotides are TGTGCCAGCAGTAATACTTACCGACAGGGGGGAGAAGACGAGCAGTACTTC. It translates to CASSNTYRQGGEDEQYF.

The chain couples TRBV20-1 to TRBJ1-1, with D uncertain. The CDR3 has 11 amino acids. Germline-derived CDR1 and CDR2 are DFQATT and SNEGSKA (reference sequence). V was clipped by 1 base and J by 5 bases, with 5 bases between them. The CDR3 nucleotides are TGCAGTGCTAGAGTAGAAACTGAAGCTTTCTTT. Protein product: CSARVETEAFF.

The genes are TRBV5-8 and TRBJ2-5; 7 bases fit TRBD1. Germline trimming cut 1 base from V and 1 base from J; bases unmatched to any gene: 4. Germline CDR1 and CDR2: SGHTS and YDEGEE. CDR3 length equals 15 residues. The CDR3 DNA reads TGTGCCAGCAGCTTGATGGACAGGCGCCAAGAGACCCAGTACTTC. It specifies CASSLMDRRQETQYF.

The V gene is TRBV7-9, the J gene TRBJ2-1, with D maybe TRBD2 (5 bases). V dropped 5 bases and J dropped 8 bases, with 25 bases sitting between them. Germline V lookup: CDR1 SEHNR, CDR2 FQNEAQ (reference sequence). The CDR3 is 17 residues long. In nucleotides, the CDR3 is TGTGCCAGCAGCCCGCGCTCGGAGCGGCCCTACGGGGATGAGCAGTTCTTC. Amino acid sequence: CASSPRSERPYGDEQFF. Combining the CDR3 with reference TRBV7-9 and TRBJ2-1 gives the whole variable domain DTGVSQNPRHKITKRGQNVTFRCDPISEHNRLYWYRQTLGQGPEFLTYFQNEAQLEKSRLLSDRFSAERPKGSFSTLEIQRTEQGDSAMYLCASSPRSERPYGDEQFFGPGTRLTVL.

The chain recombines TRBV5-4 with TRBJ2-7, with D maybe TRBD2 (5 bases). The CDR3 spans 14 residues. In germline, CDR1 is SGHNT, CDR2 YYREEE (reference sequence). Trimming pared 3 bases from V and 0 bases from J, leaving 10 bases between. The DNA for the CDR3 is TGTGCCAGCAGCTCCCAGGCGGGCTCCTACGAGCAGTACTTC. Residues: CASSSQAGSYEQYF.

This chain connects TRBV5-1 to TRBJ2-1; 11 nucleotides agree with TRBD2. There are 16 residues in the CDR3. Germline CDR1 and CDR2: SGHRS and YFSETQ. With V trimmed by 0 bases and J by 4 bases, 3 bases remained unmatched. CDR3 coding DNA: TGCGCCAGCAGCTTGGCCGGGACTAGCGGATACAATGAGCAGTTCTTC. Translated, it gives CASSLAGTSGYNEQFF.

The chain is built from TRBV6-5 and TRBJ1-2, with no clear D. Deletions cut 5 bases from V and 14 bases from J, with 18 bases between. Germline V gene data show CDR1 as MNHEY and CDR2 as SVGAGI. The CDR3 loop spans 12 amino acids. The CDR3 here is CASSDGASELTF. The CDR3 region has the DNA TGTGCCAGCAGTGACGGAGCGTCAGAGTTGACCTTC.

The chain joins TRBV4-1 to TRBJ2-7, with TRBD1 matching over 7 bases. Trimming took 1 base from V and 6 from J; bases not matched to a gene: 12. CDR3 length: 16 residues. Germline V gene lookup returns CDR1 MGHRA and CDR2 YSYEKL. DNA for the CDR3: TGCGCCAGCAGCCAAGGTCCGGGACAGCGGAAACCCGAGCAGTACTTC. It yields the protein CASSQGPGQRKPEQYF.

The gene calls are TRBV7-9 and TRBJ1-1; 9 positions agree with TRBD1. CDR1 and CDR2 (germline): SEHNR, FQNEAQ (reference sequence). The CDR3 extends over 15 amino acids. Trimming took 5 bases from V and 0 from J; bases not matched to a gene: 4. In nucleotides, the CDR3 is TGTGCCAGCAGCCGGGGGACAGGGATGAACACTGAAGCTTTCTTT. It yields the protein CASSRGTGMNTEAFF.

Only a few counts were recorded for this clone. This chain links TRBV19 with TRBJ1-1, with 7 bases lining up with TRBD1. V shed 5 bases, J shed 0 bases, and the junction held 12 bases outside the gene matches. The CDR3 contains 17 residues. The germline CDR1 and CDR2 sequences are LNHDA and SQIVND (reference sequence). CDR3 in DNA: TGTGCCAGTAGTCCCAACCTGGCAGGGGGGATGAACACTGAAGCTTTCTTT. Protein sequence: CASSPNLAGGMNTEAFF.

The gene calls are TRBV6-5 and TRBJ2-1; a possible D gene is TRBD2 (6 bases). The germline V gene has CDR1 MNHEY and CDR2 SVGAGI. Trimming took off 5 bases at V and 4 bases at J, with 12 bases between the two ends. The CDR3 has 14 residues. CDR3 bases: TGTGCCAGCAGTAGGGGAGGACCTTACAATGAGCAGTTCTTC. Translating it yields CASSRGGPYNEQFF.

The chain uses TRBV5-5 and TRBJ1-1, with D hard to call. Germline CDR1 reads SGHKS; CDR2 reads YYEKEE (reference sequence). The CDR3 length is 13 residues. V lost 0 bases and J lost 7, with 10 bases in between. The CDR3 is CASSLGARSEAFF. The CDR3 region has the DNA TGTGCCAGCAGCTTGGGGGCCAGAAGTGAAGCTTTCTTT.

The gene calls are TRBV2 and TRBJ2-1, with D hard to call. Germline CDR1 is SNHLY and CDR2 is FYNNEI. Between the trimmed V and J ends, which lost 2 bases and 7 bases, there was a span of 15 bases. The CDR3 covers 15 residues. The CDR3 sequence is CASSERGASRNEQFF. The CDR3, as DNA: TGTGCCAGCAGTGAACGTGGTGCTTCGAGGAATGAGCAGTTCTTC.

This clone has more than one count but fewer than ten. The rearrangement uses TRBV4-3 and TRBJ2-5; a possible D gene is TRBD1 (5 bases). V lost 0 bases and J 3 bases, leaving 11 bases between the germline ends. Germline CDR1 and CDR2: LGHNA and YSLEER. This CDR3 contains 15 residues. The CDR3 nucleotides read TGCGCCAGCAGCCAAGATCTGGGCAGGGAAGAGACCCAGTACTTC. Protein sequence: CASSQDLGREETQYF.

Points on this clone: Other DNA sequences within the sample encode an identical CDR3. The chain links TRBV7-8 to TRBJ1-1; D is undetermined. Germline V gene sequence: CDR1 SGHVS, CDR2 FQNEAQ. CDR3 length: 14 amino acids. V shed 2 bases and J shed 1 base, with 8 bases lying between them. The CDR3: CASSLNRGNTEAFF. The CDR3 DNA is TGTGCCAGCAGCTTAAATCGCGGGAACACTGAAGCTTTCTTT.

This clone was seen only once. The V call is TRBV7-3, the J call TRBJ1-1; maybe TRBD1 (6 bases). Germline V lookup: CDR1 SGHTA, CDR2 FQGTGA. V was shortened by 4 bases and J by 1 base, with 7 bases between the two germline ends. The CDR3 contains 13 residues. This CDR3 is CASSSDRNTEAFF. CDR3 DNA sequence: TGTGCCAGCAGCTCGGACAGGAACACTGAAGCTTTCTTT.

This sequence joins TRBV21-1 and TRBJ2-5; the table's D call, TRBD2, was not checked against the DNA. TRBV21-1 is assigned pseudogene status. This CDR3 is 15 amino acids long. The CDR3 coding sequence is TGTGCCAGCAGCAAAGCGCAGCGAAGAGAAGAGACCCAGTACTTC. This translates into CASSKAQRREETQYF.

The V gene is TRBV4-1, the J gene TRBJ2-1, with D possibly matching TRBD2 (6 bases). In germline, CDR1 is MGHRA, CDR2 YSYEKL. Trimming took 4 bases from V and 6 from J, leaving 19 bases between them. The CDR3 is 16 residues long. The CDR3 DNA reads TGCGCCAGCAGCCTCCTAGGTCAGGACTACCCCAATGAGCAGTTCTTC. Residues: CASSLLGQDYPNEQFF.

A few counts support this clone. This chain links TRBV6-6 with TRBJ1-2; possibly TRBD1 for D (6 bases). V was clipped by 8 bases and J by 5 bases, with 18 bases between them. The CDR3 length is 14 residues. Germline CDR1 reads MNHNY; CDR2 reads SVGAGI (reference sequence). DNA for the CDR3: TGTGCCAGCGGAGAACTCGGGGGGGCTTATGGCTACACCTTC. Translating gives CASGELGGAYGYTF.

The chain has TRBV4-1 and TRBJ1-2, with D tentatively TRBD1 (6 bases). CDR1 is MGHRA and CDR2 is YSYEKL in the germline V gene. V was cut by 0 bases and J by 3 bases, with 20 bases left in between. CDR3 length: 18 residues. The CDR3 is CASSQDPQQGNFYYGYTF. The CDR3 DNA reads TGCGCCAGCAGCCAAGATCCCCAGCAGGGGAATTTTTACTATGGCTACACCTTC.

V gene TRBV27 combines with J gene TRBJ2-7; 7 bases are shared with TRBD1. The CDR3 spans 13 residues. Germline V gene sequence: CDR1 MNHEY, CDR2 SMNVEV (reference sequence). Germline trimming cut 8 bases from V and 1 base from J; bases unmatched to any gene: 5. The CDR3 DNA is TGTGCCAGCGGACGGGACAGTTCCTACGAGCAGTACTTC. Protein: CASGRDSSYEQYF.